This is a list of T cell receptor beta chains from one sample in a study of identifying expanded T cells in peripheral blood. Some clones are missing from TCRdb's copy, which holds only in-frame ones; the method was immunoSEQ multiplex PCR. The sample includes 75,000 to 100,000 clones, 75% to 90% of them seen just once. Sequences were obtained from blood. The source of these receptors is a person aged 18-70 years in good health. Both conserved end residues are part of each CDR3. A D gene is named only where the DNA matches it firmly. Size is stated for part of the rows, as once, few or many counts, or as a class when the clone is expanded.

TRBJ1-1 - - TRBV7-2 12 CASSLVQTRTFF TGTGCCAGCAGCTTAGTGCAGACAAGGACTTTCTTT
TRBJ2-3 - - TRBV9 15 CASNNQGLSTDTQYF TGTGCCAGCAACAACCAGGGACTTAGCACAGATACGCAGTATTTT
TRBJ1-1 few - TRBV19 13 CASSMGQGLEAFF TGTGCCAGTAGTATGGGTCAGGGGCTTGAAGCTTTCTTT
TRBJ2-1 - TRBD2 TRBV7-8 15 CASSEVPGTSREQFF TGTGCCAGCAGCGAAGTCCCCGGGACTAGCCGTGAGCAGTTCTTC
TRBJ2-7 - TRBD2 TRBV5-4 14 CASSLSGNTYEQYF TGTGCCAGCAGCTTGAGCGGGAATACCTACGAGCAGTACTTC
TRBJ2-1 - TRBD2 TRBV27 15 CASSLIAGGPDEQFF TGTGCCAGCAGTTTAATAGCGGGGGGGCCCGATGAGCAGTTCTTC
TRBJ1-5 - - TRBV4-3 14 CASSPGERGQPQHF TGCGCCAGCAGCCCGGGGGAAAGGGGACAGCCCCAGCATTTT
TRBJ1-5 - - TRBV27 13 CASSLGLRQPQHF TGTGCCAGCAGTTTAGGTTTACGTCAGCCCCAGCATTTT
TRBJ2-3 - - TRBV7-9 13 CASSSSSTDTQYF TGTGCCAGCAGCTCCTCCAGCACAGATACGCAGTATTTT
TRBJ2-7 - - TRBV6-6 10 CASSPLEGNF TGTGCCAGCAGTCCCCTCGAAGGAAATTTC
TRBJ2-2 - - TRBV2 12 CASNPGAGELFF TGTGCCAGCAATCCCGGGGCCGGGGAGCTGTTTTTT
TRBJ2-1 once TRBD1 TRBV18 15 CASSLTGTGGGEQFF TGTGCCAGCTCACTTACTGGGACAGGGGGCGGAGAGCAGTTCTTC
TRBJ2-7 - - TRBV29-1 12 CSAGDRGYEQYF TGCAGCGCGGGGGACCGAGGCTACGAGCAGTACTTC
TRBJ2-5 - - TRBV19 12 CASSFMGKTQYF TGTGCCAGTAGCTTTATGGGGAAGACCCAGTACTTC
TRBJ1-2 - - TRBV13 13 CASSSPPARGYTF TGTGCCAGCAGCTCGCCCCCTGCTCGGGGCTACACCTTC
TRBJ2-1 - TRBD2 TRBV9 17 CASSTPRTSGKGNEQFF TGTGCCAGCAGCACTCCAAGGACTAGCGGGAAGGGCAATGAGCAGTTCTTC
TRBJ2-1 - TRBD2 TRBV10-3 12 CAISESGLAQFF TGTGCCATCAGTGAGTCGGGACTAGCGCAGTTCTTC
TRBJ2-3 - TRBD2 TRBV29-1 15 CSVSGSFSSTDTQYF TGCAGCGTTAGCGGGAGCTTTAGTAGCACAGATACGCAGTATTTT
TRBJ2-3 - - TRBV7-9 15 CASSLTGYRTDTQYF TGTGCCAGCAGCTTAACGGGTTATCGCACAGATACGCAGTATTTT
TRBJ2-3 - - TRBV5-6 14 CASSLFTGTDTQYF TGTGCCAGCAGCTTGTTTACGGGAACAGATACGCAGTATTTT
TRBJ1-2 few - TRBV10-3 14 CAISGEGRMRGYTF TGTGCCATCAGTGGTGAGGGGCGTATGAGAGGCTACACCTTC
TRBJ1-1 - - TRBV7-8 16 CASSEGVGGLVTEAFF TGTGCCAGCAGCGAAGGCGTCGGGGGTTTAGTGACTGAAGCTTTCTTT
TRBJ2-1 - - TRBV2 12 CASGGAENEQFF TGTGCCAGCGGGGGGGCCGAGAATGAGCAGTTCTTC
TRBJ1-2 - - TRBV5-1 15 CASSLSAGAGYGYTF TGCGCCAGCAGCTTGTCGGCGGGGGCGGGATATGGCTACACCTTC
TRBJ1-2 - - TRBV4-3 16 CASSQDGIKQVDGYTF TGCGCCAGCAGCCAAGATGGGATCAAACAGGTTGATGGCTACACCTTC
TRBJ1-2 - TRBD1 TRBV29-1 14 CSVETDREEDGYTF TGCAGCGTTGAAACGGACAGGGAAGAAGATGGCTACACCTTC
TRBJ1-2 - - TRBV14 13 CASSYRVTEGYTF TGTGCCAGCAGCTACAGGGTCACGGAGGGCTACACCTTC
TRBJ1-2 - - TRBV5-1 15 CASSLAMGVNYGYTF TGCGCCAGCAGCTTGGCCATGGGGGTTAATTATGGCTACACCTTC
TRBJ2-5 once TRBD2 TRBV2 18 CASSEALGKRGTQETQYF TGTGCCAGCAGTGAAGCGCTTGGGAAGCGGGGGACACAAGAGACCCAGTACTTC
TRBJ2-1 - - TRBV29-1 12 CSVGRGGDEQFF TGCAGCGTGGGCAGGGGGGGGGATGAGCAGTTCTTC
TRBJ2-7 once TRBD2 TRBV7-2 12 CASSKREVKQYF TGTGCCAGCAGCAAACGGGAGGTTAAGCAGTACTTC
TRBJ1-2 - - TRBV15 14 CATSREGGSRGYTF TGTGCCACCAGCAGAGAAGGTGGTAGTAGGGGCTACACCTTC
TRBJ1-4 once TRBD1 TRBV10-3 14 CAISAGTGPQELFF TGTGCCATCAGTGCCGGGACAGGACCTCAGGAACTGTTTTTT
TRBJ1-5 - - TRBV7-2 17 CASSSHLGGYGNQPQHF TGTGCCAGCAGCTCACACCTGGGGGGATATGGCAATCAGCCCCAGCATTTT
TRBJ2-1 - TRBD2 TRBV12-5 19 CASGSGLAGGHSSYNEQFF TGTGCTAGTGGTTCTGGGCTAGCGGGAGGGCACAGCTCCTACAATGAGCAGTTCTTC
TRBJ1-2 - - TRBV7-8 14 CASSKGSGGSGYTF TGTGCCAGCAGTAAGGGATCCGGGGGGAGCGGCTACACCTTC
TRBJ2-5 - - TRBV13 15 CASSLGPGTGETQYF TGTGCCAGCAGCTTAGGGCCGGGGACTGGAGAGACCCAGTACTTC
TRBJ2-7 - - TRBV13 12 CASSFRGREQYF TGTGCCAGCAGCTTCCGGGGGCGCGAGCAGTACTTC
TRBJ2-3 - TRBD2 TRBV5-6 16 CASSLSREWGTDTQYF TGTGCCAGCAGCTTGTCGCGGGAGTGGGGCACAGATACGCAGTATTTT
TRBJ1-1 - - TRBV11-2 12 CASSLRGTEAFF TGTGCCAGCAGCTTGCGGGGGACTGAAGCTTTCTTT
TRBJ2-3 - - TRBV28 12 CASSLYTDTQYF TGTGCCAGCAGTCTCTACACAGATACGCAGTATTTT
TRBJ2-3 - TRBD2 TRBV7-8 16 CASSPRLAWGTDTQYF TGTGCCAGCAGCCCACGACTAGCGTGGGGCACAGATACGCAGTATTTT
TRBJ1-1 - - TRBV6-1 14 CASSEQGLNTEAFF TGTGCCAGCAGTGAGCAAGGGTTGAACACTGAAGCTTTCTTT
TRBJ2-1 - TRBD2 TRBV19 20 CASRPRGGLAVTSSYNEQFF TGTGCCAGTAGACCCCGAGGGGGACTAGCGGTGACGAGCTCCTACAATGAGCAGTTCTTC
TRBJ2-7 - - TRBV20-1 11 CSARAVYEQYF TGCAGTGCTAGAGCCGTCTACGAGCAGTACTTC
TRBJ2-5 - TRBD1 TRBV6-6 15 CASSYLGGRVETQYF TGTGCCAGCAGTTACTTAGGGGGCCGGGTTGAGACCCAGTACTTC
TRBJ1-2 - TRBD1 TRBV13 16 CASSLAAGTGSYGYTF TGTGCCAGCAGCTTAGCCGCCGGGACAGGGAGCTATGGCTACACCTTC
TRBJ2-5 - TRBD2 TRBV9 16 CASSVGTSGYQETQYF TGTGCCAGCAGCGTAGGTACTAGCGGTTACCAAGAGACCCAGTACTTC
TRBJ1-1 - TRBD1 TRBV18 14 CASSPNTGAGEAFF TGTGCCAGCTCACCGAACACAGGGGCGGGTGAAGCTTTCTTT
TRBJ2-5 - - TRBV27 15 CASRDWEAQEETQYF TGTGCCAGCAGAGATTGGGAAGCCCAGGAAGAGACCCAGTACTTC
TRBJ1-4 few TRBD1 TRBV2 13 CASWRDRNEKLFF TGTGCCAGCTGGCGGGACAGGAATGAAAAACTGTTTTTT
TRBJ2-5 - - TRBV18 15 CASSPPHRAGETQYF TGTGCCAGCTCACCTCCTCACAGGGCGGGGGAGACCCAGTACTTC
TRBJ2-3 - TRBD2 TRBV5-1 14 CASSSGGWTDTQYF TGCGCCAGCAGCTCGGGGGGATGGACAGATACGCAGTATTTT